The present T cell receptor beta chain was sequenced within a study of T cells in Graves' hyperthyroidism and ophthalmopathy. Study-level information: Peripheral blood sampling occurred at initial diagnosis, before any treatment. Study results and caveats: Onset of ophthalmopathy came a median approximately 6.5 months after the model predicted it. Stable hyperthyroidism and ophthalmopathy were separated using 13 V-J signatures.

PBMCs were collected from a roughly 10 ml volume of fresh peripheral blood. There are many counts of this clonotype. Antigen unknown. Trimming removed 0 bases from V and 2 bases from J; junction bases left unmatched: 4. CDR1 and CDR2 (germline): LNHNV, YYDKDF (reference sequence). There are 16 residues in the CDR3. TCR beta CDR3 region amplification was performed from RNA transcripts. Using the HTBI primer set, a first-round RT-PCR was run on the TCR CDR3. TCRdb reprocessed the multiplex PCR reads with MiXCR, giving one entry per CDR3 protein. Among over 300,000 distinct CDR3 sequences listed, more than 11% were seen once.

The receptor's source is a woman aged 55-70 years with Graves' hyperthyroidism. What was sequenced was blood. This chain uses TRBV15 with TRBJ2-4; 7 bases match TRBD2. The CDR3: CATSRDLGLTKNIQYF. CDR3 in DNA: TGTGCCACCAGCAGAGATCTGGGACTAACCAAAAACATTCAGTACTTC.